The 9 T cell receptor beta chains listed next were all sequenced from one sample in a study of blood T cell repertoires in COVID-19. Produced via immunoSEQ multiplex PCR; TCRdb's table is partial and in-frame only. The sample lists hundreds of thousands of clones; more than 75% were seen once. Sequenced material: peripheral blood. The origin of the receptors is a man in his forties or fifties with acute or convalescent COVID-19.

The CDR3 nucleotides are TGTGCCAGCAGCCAAGATTTCATGAGCTATTACTATGGCTACACCTTC. Translating it yields CASSQDFMSYYYGYTF. The V call is TRBV4-2, the J call TRBJ1-2; D is undetermined. With 0 bases removed from V and 3 bases from J, the gap between germline ends came to 14 bases. The CDR3 is 16 residues long. The germline V gene encodes CDR1 LGHNA and CDR2 YNFKEQ.

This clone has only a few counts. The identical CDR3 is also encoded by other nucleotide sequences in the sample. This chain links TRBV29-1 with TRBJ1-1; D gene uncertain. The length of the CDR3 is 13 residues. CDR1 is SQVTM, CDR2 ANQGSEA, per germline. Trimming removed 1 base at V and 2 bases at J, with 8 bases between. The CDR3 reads CSVEGRLNTEAFF. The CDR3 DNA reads TGCAGCGTTGAAGGCAGGTTAAACACTGAAGCTTTCTTT.

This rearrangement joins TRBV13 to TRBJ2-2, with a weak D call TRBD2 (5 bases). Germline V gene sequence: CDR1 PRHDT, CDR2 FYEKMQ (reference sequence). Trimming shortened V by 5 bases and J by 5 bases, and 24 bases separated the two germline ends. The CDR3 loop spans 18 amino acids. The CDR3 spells CASSNPGADWTFTGELFF. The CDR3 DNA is TGTGCCAGCAGCAACCCAGGCGCGGACTGGACCTTTACCGGGGAGCTGTTTTTT.

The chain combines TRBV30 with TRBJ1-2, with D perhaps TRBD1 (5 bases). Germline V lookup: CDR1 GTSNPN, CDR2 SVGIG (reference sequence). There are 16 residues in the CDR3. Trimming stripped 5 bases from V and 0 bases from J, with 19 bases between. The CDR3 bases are TGTGCCTGGGAGGGGACTGCCCGGTACGCTAACTATGGCTACACCTTC. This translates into CAWEGTARYANYGYTF.

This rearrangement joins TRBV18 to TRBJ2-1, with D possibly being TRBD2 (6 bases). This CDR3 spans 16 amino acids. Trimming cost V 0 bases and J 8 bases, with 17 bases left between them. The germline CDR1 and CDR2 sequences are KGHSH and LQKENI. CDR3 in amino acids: CASSPPTRGAVDEQFF. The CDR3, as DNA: TGTGCCAGCTCACCACCGACGCGCGGGGCGGTCGATGAGCAGTTCTTC.

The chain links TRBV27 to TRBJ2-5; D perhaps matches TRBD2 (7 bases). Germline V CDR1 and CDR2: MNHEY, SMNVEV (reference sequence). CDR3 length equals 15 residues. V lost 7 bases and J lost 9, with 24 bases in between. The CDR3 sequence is CASTPQGTKSTPQYF. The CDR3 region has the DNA TGTGCCAGCACCCCGCAGGGGACTAAGTCAACCCCCCAGTACTTC.

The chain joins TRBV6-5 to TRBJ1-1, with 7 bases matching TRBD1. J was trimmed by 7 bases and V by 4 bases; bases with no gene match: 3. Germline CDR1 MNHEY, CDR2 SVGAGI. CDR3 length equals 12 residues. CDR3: CASSSRDSEAFF. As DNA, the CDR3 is TGTGCCAGCAGTTCCCGGGACAGTGAAGCTTTCTTT.

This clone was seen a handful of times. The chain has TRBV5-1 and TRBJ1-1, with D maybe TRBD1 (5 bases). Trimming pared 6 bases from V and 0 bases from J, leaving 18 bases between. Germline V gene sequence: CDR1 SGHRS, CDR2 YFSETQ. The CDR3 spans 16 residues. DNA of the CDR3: TGCGCCAGCATCCGGGGGGAGGGAACGATGAACACTGAAGCTTTCTTT. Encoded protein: CASIRGEGTMNTEAFF.

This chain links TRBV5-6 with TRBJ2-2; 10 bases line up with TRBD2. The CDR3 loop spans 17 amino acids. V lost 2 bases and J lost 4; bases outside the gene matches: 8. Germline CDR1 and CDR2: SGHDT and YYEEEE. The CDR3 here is CASSLEWASGGTGELFF. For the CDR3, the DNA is TGTGCCAGCAGCTTAGAGTGGGCTAGCGGGGGCACCGGGGAGCTGTTTTTT.